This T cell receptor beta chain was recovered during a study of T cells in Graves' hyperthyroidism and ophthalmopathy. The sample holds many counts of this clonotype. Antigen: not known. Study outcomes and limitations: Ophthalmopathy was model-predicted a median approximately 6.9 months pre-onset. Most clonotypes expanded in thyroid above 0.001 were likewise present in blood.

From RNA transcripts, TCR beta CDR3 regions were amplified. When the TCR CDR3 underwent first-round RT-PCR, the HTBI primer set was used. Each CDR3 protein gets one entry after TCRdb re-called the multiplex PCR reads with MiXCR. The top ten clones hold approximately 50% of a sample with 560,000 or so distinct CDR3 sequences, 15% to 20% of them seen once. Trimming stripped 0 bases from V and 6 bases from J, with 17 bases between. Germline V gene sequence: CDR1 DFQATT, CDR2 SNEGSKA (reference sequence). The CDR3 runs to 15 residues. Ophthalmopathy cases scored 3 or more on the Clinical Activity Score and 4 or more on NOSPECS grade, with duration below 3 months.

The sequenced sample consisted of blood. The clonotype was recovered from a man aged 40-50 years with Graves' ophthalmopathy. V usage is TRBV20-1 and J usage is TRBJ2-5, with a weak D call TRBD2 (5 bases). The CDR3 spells CSARDFGSGRQTQYF. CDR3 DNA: TGCAGTGCTAGAGACTTCGGCTCGGGAAGACAGACCCAGTACTTC.